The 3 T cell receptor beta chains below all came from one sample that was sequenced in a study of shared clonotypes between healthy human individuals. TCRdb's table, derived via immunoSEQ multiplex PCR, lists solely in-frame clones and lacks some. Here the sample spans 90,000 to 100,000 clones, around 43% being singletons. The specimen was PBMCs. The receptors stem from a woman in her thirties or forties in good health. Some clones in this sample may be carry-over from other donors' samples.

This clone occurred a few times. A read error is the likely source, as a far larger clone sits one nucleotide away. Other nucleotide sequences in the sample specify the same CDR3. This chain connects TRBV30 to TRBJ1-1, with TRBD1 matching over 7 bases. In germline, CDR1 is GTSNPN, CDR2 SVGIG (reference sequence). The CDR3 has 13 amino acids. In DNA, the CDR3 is TGTGCCTGGAGCCCGGACAGGAACACCGAAGCTTTCTTT. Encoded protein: CAWSPDRNTEAFF.

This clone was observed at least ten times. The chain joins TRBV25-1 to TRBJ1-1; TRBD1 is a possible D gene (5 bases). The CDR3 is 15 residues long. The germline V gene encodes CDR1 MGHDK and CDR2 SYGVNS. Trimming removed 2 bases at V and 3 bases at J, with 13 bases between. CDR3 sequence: CASSELAKGDTEAFF. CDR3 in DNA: TGTGCCAGCAGTGAACTGGCCAAAGGGGACACTGAAGCTTTCTTT.

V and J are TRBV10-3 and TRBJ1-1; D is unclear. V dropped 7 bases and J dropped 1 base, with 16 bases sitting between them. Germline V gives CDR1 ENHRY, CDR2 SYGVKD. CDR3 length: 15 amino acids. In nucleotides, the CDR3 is TGTGCCATCAAGGAGGTCCCGCTCGGGAACACTGAAGCTTTCTTT. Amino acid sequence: CAIKEVPLGNTEAFF.